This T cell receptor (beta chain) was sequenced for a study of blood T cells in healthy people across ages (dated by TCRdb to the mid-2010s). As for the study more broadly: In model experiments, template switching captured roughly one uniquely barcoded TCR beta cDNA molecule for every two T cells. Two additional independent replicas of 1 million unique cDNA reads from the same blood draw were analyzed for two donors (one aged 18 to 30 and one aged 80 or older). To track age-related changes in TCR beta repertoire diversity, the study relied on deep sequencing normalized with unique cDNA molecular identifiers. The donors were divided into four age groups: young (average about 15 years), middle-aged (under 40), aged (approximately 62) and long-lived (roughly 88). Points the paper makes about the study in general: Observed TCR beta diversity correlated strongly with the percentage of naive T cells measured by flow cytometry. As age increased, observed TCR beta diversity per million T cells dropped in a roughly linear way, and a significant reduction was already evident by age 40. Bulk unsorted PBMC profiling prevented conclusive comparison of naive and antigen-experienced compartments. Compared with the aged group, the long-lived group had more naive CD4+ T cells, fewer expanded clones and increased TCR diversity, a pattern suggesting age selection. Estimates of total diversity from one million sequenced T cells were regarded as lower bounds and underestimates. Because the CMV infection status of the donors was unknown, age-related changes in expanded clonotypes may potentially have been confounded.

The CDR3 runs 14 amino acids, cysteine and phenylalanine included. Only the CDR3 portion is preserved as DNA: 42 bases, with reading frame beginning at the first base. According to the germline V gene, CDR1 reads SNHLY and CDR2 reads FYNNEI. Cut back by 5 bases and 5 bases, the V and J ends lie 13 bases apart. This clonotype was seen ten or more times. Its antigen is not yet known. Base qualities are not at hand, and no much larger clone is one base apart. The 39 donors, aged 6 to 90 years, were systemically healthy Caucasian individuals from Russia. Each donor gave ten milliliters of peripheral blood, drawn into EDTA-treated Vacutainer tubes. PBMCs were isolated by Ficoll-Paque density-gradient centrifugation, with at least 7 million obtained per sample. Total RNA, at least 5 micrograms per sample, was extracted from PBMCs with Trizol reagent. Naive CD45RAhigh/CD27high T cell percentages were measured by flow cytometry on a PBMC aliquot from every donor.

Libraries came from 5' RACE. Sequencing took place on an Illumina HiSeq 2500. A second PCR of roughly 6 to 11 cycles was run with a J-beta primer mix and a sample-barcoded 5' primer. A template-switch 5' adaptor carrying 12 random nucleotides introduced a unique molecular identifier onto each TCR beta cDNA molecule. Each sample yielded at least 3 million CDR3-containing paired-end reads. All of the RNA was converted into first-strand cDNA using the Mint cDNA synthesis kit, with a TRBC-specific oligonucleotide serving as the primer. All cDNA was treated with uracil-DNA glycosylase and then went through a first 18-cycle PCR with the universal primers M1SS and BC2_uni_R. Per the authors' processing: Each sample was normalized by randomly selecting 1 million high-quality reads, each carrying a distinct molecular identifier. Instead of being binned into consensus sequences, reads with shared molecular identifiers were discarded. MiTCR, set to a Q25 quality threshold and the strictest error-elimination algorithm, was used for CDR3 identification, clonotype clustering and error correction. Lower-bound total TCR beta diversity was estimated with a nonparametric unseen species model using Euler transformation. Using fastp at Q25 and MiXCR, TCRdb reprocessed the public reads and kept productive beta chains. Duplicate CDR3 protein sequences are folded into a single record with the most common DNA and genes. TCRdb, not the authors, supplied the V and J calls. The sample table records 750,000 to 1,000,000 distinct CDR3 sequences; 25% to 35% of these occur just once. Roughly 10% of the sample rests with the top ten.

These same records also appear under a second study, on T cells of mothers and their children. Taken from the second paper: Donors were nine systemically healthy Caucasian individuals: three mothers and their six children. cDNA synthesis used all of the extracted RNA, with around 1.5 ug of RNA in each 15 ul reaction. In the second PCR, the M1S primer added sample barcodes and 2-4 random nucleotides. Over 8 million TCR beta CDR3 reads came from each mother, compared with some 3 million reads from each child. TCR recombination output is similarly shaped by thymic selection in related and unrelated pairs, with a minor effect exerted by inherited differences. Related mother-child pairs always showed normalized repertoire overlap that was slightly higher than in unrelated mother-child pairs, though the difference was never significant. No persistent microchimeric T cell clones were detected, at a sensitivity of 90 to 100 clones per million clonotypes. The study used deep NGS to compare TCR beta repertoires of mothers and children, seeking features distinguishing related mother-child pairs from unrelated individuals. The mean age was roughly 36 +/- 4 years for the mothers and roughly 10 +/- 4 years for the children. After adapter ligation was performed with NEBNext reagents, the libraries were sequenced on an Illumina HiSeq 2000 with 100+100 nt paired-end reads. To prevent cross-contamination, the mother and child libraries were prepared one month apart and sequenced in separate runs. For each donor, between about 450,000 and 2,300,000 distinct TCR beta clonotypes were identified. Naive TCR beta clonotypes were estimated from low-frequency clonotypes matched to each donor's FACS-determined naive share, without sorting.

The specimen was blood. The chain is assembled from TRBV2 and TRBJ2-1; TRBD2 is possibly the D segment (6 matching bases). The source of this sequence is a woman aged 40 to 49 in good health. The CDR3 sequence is CASSTGLFNNEQFF. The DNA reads TGTGCCAGCAGTACTGGACTATTTAACAATGAGCAGTTCTTC.